This T cell receptor beta chain was profiled in a study of siplizumab effects on memory and regulatory T cells. Study-level results: Naive T cells apparently outstripped memory cells in diversity and seemed major alloresponse contributors.

As concerns this clone: The antigen remains undetermined.

Assayed TCR templates numbered 90,000 to 100,000 for each sample. The data were produced by immunoSEQ multiplex PCR, yet TCRdb's version contains in-frame clones alone and is incomplete. The data show about 82,000 clones, with 87% seen just once and around 1.6% held by the top ten. Trimming removed 0 bases at V and 12 bases at J, with 16 bases between. Germline CDR1 reads SGHRS; CDR2 reads YFSETQ. The CDR3 contains 14 residues. The V call is TRBV5-1, the J call TRBJ2-1, with D possibly being TRBD1 or TRBD2 (5 bases each). Sequenced material: Tregs sorted from blood. The clonotype originates from a human donor in good health. CDR3 DNA sequence: TGCGCCAGCAGCTTGGGGGACCTCCCACGTGTGCAGTTCTTC. This translates into CASSLGDLPRVQFF.